One sample yielded the 19 T cell receptor beta chains listed below, sequenced in a study of T cell clones after liver transplantation. Sequencing was performed with immunoSEQ multiplex PCR; in TCRdb, only in-frame clones are kept and a portion is missing. The sample shows 93,000 or so clones, about 86% of them seen only once. This specimen was CD4+ T cells from blood, taken approximately 45 months after liver transplant. These receptors all come from a human patient who received a liver transplant. Some of the T cells may derive from the graft donor.

The V call is TRBV5-6, the J call TRBJ2-1; 11 positions agree with TRBD2. V shed 4 bases, J shed 7 bases, and the junction held 13 bases outside the gene matches. The CDR3 is 17 amino acids. Germline CDR1 is SGHDT and CDR2 is YYEEEE. This chain's CDR3 is CASSRRLAGPAMNEQFF. CDR3 in DNA: TGTGCCAGCAGCCGACGACTAGCGGGACCGGCCATGAATGAGCAGTTCTTC.

CDR3 in DNA: TGCGCCAGCAGCTTGGAAACGGGACTGAACACTGAAGCTTTCTTT. Amino acids: CASSLETGLNTEAFF. The chain carries TRBV5-1 and TRBJ1-1; the D gene is possibly TRBD1 (5 bases). With 0 bases removed from V and 0 bases from J, the gap between germline ends came to 9 bases. The CDR3 has 15 residues. In germline, CDR1 is SGHRS, CDR2 YFSETQ.

This chain connects TRBV29-1 to TRBJ2-7; TRBD2 agrees at 10 bases. The junction had 17 bases not matched to a gene; V was cut back by 5 bases and J by 7 bases. Germline CDR1 is SQVTM and CDR2 is ANQGSEA. CDR3 length: 16 residues. CDR3 nucleotide sequence: TGCAGCGTTCTGGTCCTAGCGGGAGCTAAACTCGGGGAGCAGTACTTC. It is translated as CSVLVLAGAKLGEQYF.

This clone showed up just a few times. This chain uses TRBV28 with TRBJ2-2, with TRBD2 identical over 8 bases. The junction had 10 bases not matched to a gene; V was cut back by 4 bases and J by 0 bases. This CDR3 is built from 18 residues. Per the germline V gene, CDR1 is MDHEN and CDR2 is SYDVKM. The CDR3 bases are TGTGCCAGCAGTTCCAACGGGGGGGGTTTTCCGAACACCGGGGAGCTGTTTTTT. This encodes CASSSNGGGFPNTGELFF.

This clone is labeled medium-sized. The chain joins TRBV7-9 to TRBJ1-5; no reliable D call. V was clipped by 1 base and J by 5 bases, with 6 bases between them. The CDR3 spans 13 residues. CDR1 is SEHNR, CDR2 FQNEAQ, per germline (reference sequence). CDR3 amino acids: CASSLGADQPQHF. The DNA for the CDR3 is TGTGCCAGCAGCTTAGGTGCCGATCAGCCCCAGCATTTT.

The chain is built from TRBV18 and TRBJ2-1; D gene uncertain. Trimming took 6 bases from V and 5 from J, leaving 5 bases between them. Germline V gene sequence: CDR1 KGHSH, CDR2 LQKENI. This CDR3 is 11 amino acids long. The CDR3 region has the DNA TGTGCCAGCTCCCTAAACAATGAGCAGTTCTTC. This translates into CASSLNNEQFF.

The CDR3 DNA is TGTGCCAGCTCACCAGTCCAGAACACTGAAGCTTTCTTT. It is translated as CASSPVQNTEAFF. The chain carries TRBV18 and TRBJ1-1; D unclear. The germline CDR1 and CDR2 sequences are KGHSH and LQKENI. The V and J ends lost 2 bases and 1 base respectively, with 5 bases between them. This CDR3 is built from 13 residues.

This clone has just one count. The chain links TRBV27 to TRBJ1-1, with 7 bases that match TRBD1. Losses at the gene ends were 7 bases for V and 0 bases for J; bases not matched to a gene: 14. The CDR3 contains 17 residues. The germline gives CDR1 MNHEY, CDR2 SMNVEV (reference sequence). In nucleotides, the CDR3 is TGTGCCAGCATCGGAAAGTCGACAGGGTTCATGAACACTGAAGCTTTCTTT. This gives the protein CASIGKSTGFMNTEAFF.

The chain uses TRBV9 and TRBJ2-3, with a tentative D call TRBD2 (5 bases). The length of the CDR3 is 15 residues. Germline V CDR1 and CDR2: SGDLS, YYNGEE. V lost 0 bases and J lost 0, with 8 bases in between. DNA for the CDR3: TGTGCCAGCAGCGTAGTCCGGGGAAGCACAGATACGCAGTATTTT. It encodes CASSVVRGSTDTQYF.

This chain uses TRBV2 with TRBJ2-7; D possibly corresponds to TRBD1 (6 bases). The CDR3 is 12 residues long. Germline loops: CDR1 SNHLY, CDR2 FYNNEI. Trimming removed 5 bases at V and 3 bases at J, with 8 bases between. The CDR3 loop is CASSPGDYEQYF. The CDR3 nucleotides are TGTGCCAGCAGTCCAGGGGACTACGAGCAGTACTTC.

V and J are TRBV27 and TRBJ2-7; TRBD2 agrees at 15 bases. The CDR3 runs 18 residues. The V gene's germline CDR1 is MNHEY and CDR2 SMNVEV (reference sequence). V lost 3 bases, J lost 0 bases, and 6 bases stayed unmatched. The CDR3 loop is CASSLQGTSGRPSYEQYF. CDR3 DNA: TGTGCCAGCAGTTTGCAGGGGACTAGCGGGAGGCCCTCCTACGAGCAGTACTTC.

V gene TRBV30 combines with J gene TRBJ2-7; no reliable D call. There are 12 residues in the CDR3. Germline-derived CDR1 and CDR2 are GTSNPN and SVGIG (reference sequence). V lost 2 bases to trimming and J lost 4 bases, with 9 bases between them. The CDR3 coding sequence is TGTGCCTGGAGTCCCGCCTCTTACGAGCAGTACTTC. This codes for CAWSPASYEQYF.

The chain recombines TRBV12-5 with TRBJ1-4; weak D call: TRBD1 (6 bases). The V gene lost 1 base and the J gene lost 3 bases, with 9 bases spanning the gap. Germline assignment: CDR1 LGHNT and CDR2 FRNRAP. The CDR3 has 15 residues. The CDR3 DNA sequence: TGTGCTAGTGGTTTGGGGACAGTTTCTAATGAAAAACTGTTTTTT. Translating gives CASGLGTVSNEKLFF.

V gene TRBV7-9 combines with J gene TRBJ1-1, with TRBD1 matching over 8 bases. The junction had 11 bases not matched to a gene; V was cut back by 6 bases and J by 5 bases. Germline V CDR1 and CDR2: SEHNR, FQNEAQ (reference sequence). CDR3 size: 15 residues. The DNA of the CDR3 is TGTGCCAGCAGTTACCAGACAGGGGTGGGGACTGAAGCTTTCTTT. Translated, it gives CASSYQTGVGTEAFF.

V gene TRBV2 combines with J gene TRBJ1-5; no clear D. V lost 6 bases to trimming and J lost 7 bases, with 13 bases between them. Looked up from germline, CDR1 is SNHLY and CDR2 is FYNNEI. The CDR3 runs 13 residues. Written as DNA, the CDR3 is TGTGCCAGCAGGAGGGAGGTTAACCAGCCCCAGCATTTT. Its protein is CASRREVNQPQHF.

This clone was picked up one time. The chain links TRBV6-5 to TRBJ1-1; D unclear. The CDR3 has 13 residues. In germline, CDR1 is MNHEY, CDR2 SVGAGI. The V end lost 0 bases, the J end lost 8 bases, and 10 bases lay between the germline ends. The CDR3, as DNA: TGTGCCAGCAGTTACTCGAAACTAGGAGAAGCTTTCTTT. Amino acid sequence: CASSYSKLGEAFF.

This chain links TRBV6-1 with TRBJ1-5; tentative D call: TRBD1 (6 bases). From germline, CDR1 is MNHNS and CDR2 SASEGT. This CDR3 has 14 amino acids. V was cut by 6 bases and J by 1 base, with 10 bases left in between. DNA for the CDR3: TGTGCCAGCAGATCCGACAGGAGCAATCAGCCCCAGCATTTT. Encoded protein: CASRSDRSNQPQHF.

J is TRBJ2-2 and V is TRBV29-1; possible D gene TRBD1, 6 bases. Germline CDR1 is SQVTM and CDR2 is ANQGSEA. The germline V and J ends were trimmed by 5 bases and 3 bases, with 13 bases remaining between them. The CDR3 totals 14 residues. CDR3 in DNA: TGCAGCGTTCGACAGGCCGCGGACACCGGGGAGCTGTTTTTT. Its protein is CSVRQAADTGELFF.

The gene calls are TRBV5-1 and TRBJ2-3; TRBD2 matches at 9 bases. The germline gives CDR1 SGHRS, CDR2 YFSETQ. The V segment lost 2 bases and the J segment 1 base; nucleotides outside the gene matches: 5. The CDR3 extends over 16 amino acids. CDR3: CASSFRTSDGTDTQYF. Here the CDR3 DNA reads TGCGCCAGCAGCTTTAGGACTAGCGATGGCACAGATACGCAGTATTTT. The full variable domain, with the rest looked up from reference TRBV5-1 and TRBJ2-3, is KAGVTQTPRYLIKTRGQQVTLSCSPISGHRSVSWYQQTPGQGLQFLFEYFSETQRNKGNFPGRFSGRQFSNSRSEMNVSTLELGDSALYLCASSFRTSDGTDTQYFGPGTRLTVL.